This T cell receptor (beta chain) was retrieved from a study of blood T cell repertoires in COVID-19. At the level of the study: The samples span acute and convalescent COVID-19 from the United States, Italy and Spain. Sample material is recorded as cDNA or gDNA derived from T cells, B-cell-depleted T cells, or PBMCs.

As processed by the authors: Cell counts per sample came from amplifying reference gene primers. TCRdb's table, derived via immunoSEQ multiplex PCR, lists solely in-frame clones and lacks some. The V and J calls and clone size were taken over from that table, and D and trimming were inferred from the DNA. The table lists some 530,000 clones, 80% to 90% of them singletons. This clone was found once. The CDR3 is made up of 12 amino acids. The germline gives CDR1 DFQATT, CDR2 SNEGSKA (reference sequence). V trimming: 3 bases; J trimming: 7 bases; junction bases outside the gene matches: 2. What was sequenced was peripheral blood. The chain links TRBV20-1 to TRBJ1-4; 7 nucleotides match TRBD1. The receptor was derived from a human donor in a cohort sampled during active COVID-19. The CDR3 nucleotides are TGCAGTGCTAGTCACAGGGGTGAAAAACTGTTTTTT. Its protein is CSASHRGEKLFF.